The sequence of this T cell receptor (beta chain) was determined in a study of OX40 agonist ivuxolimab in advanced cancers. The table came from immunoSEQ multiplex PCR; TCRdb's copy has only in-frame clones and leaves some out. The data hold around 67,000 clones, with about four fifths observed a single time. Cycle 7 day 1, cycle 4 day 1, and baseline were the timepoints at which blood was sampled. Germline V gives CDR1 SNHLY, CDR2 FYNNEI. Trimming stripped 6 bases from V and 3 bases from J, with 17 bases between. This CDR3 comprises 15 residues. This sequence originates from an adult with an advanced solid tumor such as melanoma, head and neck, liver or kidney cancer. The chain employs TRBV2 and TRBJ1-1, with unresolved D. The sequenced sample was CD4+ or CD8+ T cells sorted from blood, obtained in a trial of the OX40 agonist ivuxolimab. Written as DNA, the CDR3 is TGTGCCAGCAGCCCCGGGCAACCCGAGGACACTGAAGCTTTCTTT. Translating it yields CASSPGQPEDTEAFF.